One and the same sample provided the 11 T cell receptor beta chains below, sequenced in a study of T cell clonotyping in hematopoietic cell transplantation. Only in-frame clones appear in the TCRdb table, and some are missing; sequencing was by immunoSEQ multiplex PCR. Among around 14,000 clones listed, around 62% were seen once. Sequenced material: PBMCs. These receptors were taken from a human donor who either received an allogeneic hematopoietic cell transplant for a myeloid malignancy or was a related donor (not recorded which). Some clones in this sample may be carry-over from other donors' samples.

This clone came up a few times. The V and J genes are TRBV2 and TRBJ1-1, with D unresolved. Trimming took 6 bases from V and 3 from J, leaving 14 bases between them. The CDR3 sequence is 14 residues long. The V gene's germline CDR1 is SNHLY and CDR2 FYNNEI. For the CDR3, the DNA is TGTGCCAGCAGCCAACTGGAGGGAGACACTGAAGCTTTCTTT. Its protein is CASSQLEGDTEAFF.

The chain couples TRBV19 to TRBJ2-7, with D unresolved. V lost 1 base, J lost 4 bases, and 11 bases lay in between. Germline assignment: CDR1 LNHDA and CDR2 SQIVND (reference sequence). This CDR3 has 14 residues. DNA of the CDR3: TGTGCCAGTAGTATAGCAAGCACCGGGTACGAGCAGTACTTC. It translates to CASSIASTGYEQYF.

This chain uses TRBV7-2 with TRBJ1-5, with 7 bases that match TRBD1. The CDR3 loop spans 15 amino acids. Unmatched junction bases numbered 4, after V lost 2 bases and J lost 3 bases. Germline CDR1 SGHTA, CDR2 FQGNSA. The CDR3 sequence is CASSLQGGLNQPQHF. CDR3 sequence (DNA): TGTGCCAGCAGCTTACAGGGGGGCCTCAATCAGCCCCAGCATTTT.

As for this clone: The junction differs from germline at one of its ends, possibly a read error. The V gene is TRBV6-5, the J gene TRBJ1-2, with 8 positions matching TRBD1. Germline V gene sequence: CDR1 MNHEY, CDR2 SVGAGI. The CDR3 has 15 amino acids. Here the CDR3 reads CASSYHGQGNYGHTF. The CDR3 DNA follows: TGTGCCAGCAGTTACCACGGACAGGGTAACTATGGCCACACCTTC.

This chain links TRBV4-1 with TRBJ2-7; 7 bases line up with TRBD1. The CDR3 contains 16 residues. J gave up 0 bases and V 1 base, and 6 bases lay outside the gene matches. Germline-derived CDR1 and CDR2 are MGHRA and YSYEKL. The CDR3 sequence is CASSQGTGQSSYEQYF. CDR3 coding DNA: TGCGCCAGCAGCCAAGGGACGGGACAGTCCTCCTACGAGCAGTACTTC.

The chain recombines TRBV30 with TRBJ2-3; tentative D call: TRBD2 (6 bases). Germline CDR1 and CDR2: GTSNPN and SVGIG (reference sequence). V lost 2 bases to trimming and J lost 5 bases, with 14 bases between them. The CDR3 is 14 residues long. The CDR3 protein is CAWSFGTQGDTQYF. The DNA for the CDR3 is TGTGCCTGGAGTTTTGGGACTCAGGGAGATACGCAGTATTTT.

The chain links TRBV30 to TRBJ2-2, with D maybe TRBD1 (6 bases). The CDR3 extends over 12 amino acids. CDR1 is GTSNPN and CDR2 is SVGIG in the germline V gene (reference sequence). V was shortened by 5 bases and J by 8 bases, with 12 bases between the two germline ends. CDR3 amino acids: CAWAGVAGELFF. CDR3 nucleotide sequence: TGTGCCTGGGCAGGGGTGGCGGGGGAGCTGTTTTTT.

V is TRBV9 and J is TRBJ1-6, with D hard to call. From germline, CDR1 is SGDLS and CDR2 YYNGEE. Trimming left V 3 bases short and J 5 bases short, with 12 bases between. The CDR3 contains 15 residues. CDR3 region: CASSGGTMDNSPLHF. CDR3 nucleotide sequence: TGTGCCAGCAGCGGGGGTACGATGGATAATTCACCCCTCCACTTT.

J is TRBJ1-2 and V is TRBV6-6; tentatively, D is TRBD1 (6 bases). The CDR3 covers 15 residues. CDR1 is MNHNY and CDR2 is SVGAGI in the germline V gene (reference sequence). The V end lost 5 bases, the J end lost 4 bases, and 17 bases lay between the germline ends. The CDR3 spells CASSKGQVPIYGYTF. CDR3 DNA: TGTGCCAGCAGTAAGGGACAAGTCCCCATCTATGGCTACACCTTC.

As DNA, the CDR3 is TGTGCCTCCAACGGGCAGGCTGATCAGCCCCAGCATTTT. Translated, it gives CASNGQADQPQHF. The V gene is TRBV10-3, the J gene TRBJ1-5; D gene uncertain. CDR3 length equals 13 residues. CDR1 and CDR2 from the germline V gene are ENHRY and SYGVKD. V was cut by 11 bases and J by 5 bases, with 16 bases left in between.

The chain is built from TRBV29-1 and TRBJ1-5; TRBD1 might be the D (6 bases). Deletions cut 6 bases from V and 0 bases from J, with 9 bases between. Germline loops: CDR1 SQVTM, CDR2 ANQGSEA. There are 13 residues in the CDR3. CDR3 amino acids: CSVGGNSNQPQHF. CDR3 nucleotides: TGCAGCGTAGGGGGGAATAGCAATCAGCCCCAGCATTTT.